The T cell receptor (beta chain) under discussion was sequenced for a study of control samples from healthy donors and cancer patients. Sequencing was performed with immunoSEQ multiplex PCR; in TCRdb, only in-frame clones are kept and a portion is missing. The data contain around 78,000 clones, roughly 94% of them singletons. This TCR came from a young woman in good health. The sample was blood.

This chain's CDR3 is CASSPGLLRETQYF. The CDR3 DNA reads as TGTGCCAGCAGCCCAGGACTACTCAGAGAGACCCAGTACTTC. The chain uses TRBV9 and TRBJ2-5, with D possibly matching TRBD2 (6 bases). The CDR3 length is 14 residues. Between the trimmed V and J ends, which lost 4 bases and 4 bases, there was a span of 14 bases. Germline lookup yields CDR1 SGDLS and CDR2 YYNGEE.